This entry concerns a single T cell receptor (beta chain). The antigen remains unidentified. Trimming shortened V by 4 bases and J by 14 bases, and 25 bases separated the two germline ends. CDR3 size: 14 residues. CDR1 is DFQATT, CDR2 SNEGSKA, per germline (reference sequence). TCR alpha and beta CDR3 regions were amplified from RNA using iRepertoire nested multiplex PCR. Tissue mRNA or PBMC total RNA, roughly 90-450 ng, went into one-step reverse transcription and amplification. TCRdb called the multiplex PCR reads again in MiXCR, with one record for every CDR3 protein. The sample lists roughly 200,000 distinct CDR3 sequences; about 40% were seen once. The data originate from a study of glioma-infiltrating T cells. Regarding the study as a whole: Gliomas, especially low-grade, showed above-expected tissue-blood divergence; non-neoplastic patients showed below.

This clonotype originated in a human donor with low-grade glioma or glioblastoma, undergoing nonglioma brain surgery, or in good health (not recorded which). The chain employs TRBV20-1 and TRBJ2-3; D is unresolved. The material sequenced was glioma tissue, nonneoplastic brain tissue, or PBMCs (not recorded which). Here the CDR3 DNA reads TGCAGTGCTATCGGAGAACGAGGCACAGATGCGCGGTATTTT. Amino acid sequence: CSAIGERGTDARYF.